The entry below describes one TCR beta chain. The target antigen is unknown. Trimming stripped 0 bases from V and 4 bases from J, with 9 bases between. This CDR3 has 14 amino acids. Germline loops: CDR1 SGHRS, CDR2 YFSETQ. These data come from a study of cytomegalovirus exposure and HLA in healthy donors. Study-level information: According to later analysis, the same platform produced the roughly 120 validation and several hundred first-cohort repertoires.

General study findings and limits: Under in vitro conditions, three CMV-associated chains were confirmed as specific for CMV antigens.

Profiling relied on immunoSEQ multiplex PCR, and the TCRdb table lists in-frame clones only, not all of them. This table has 67,000 or so clones, over 85% appearing once. The TCR sequence derives from a man aged 18 to 30 in good health and CMV-seropositive. The genes are TRBV5-1 and TRBJ2-3, with D uncertain. Sequences were obtained from PBMCs. This CDR3 is CASSLGLVPDTQYF. The CDR3 coding sequence is TGCGCCAGCAGCTTGGGGCTAGTTCCAGATACGCAGTATTTT.